This passage covers 31 T cell receptor beta chains from one sample sequenced in a study of monozygotic twins with inflammatory bowel disease. TCRdb reprocessed the 5' RACE reads; each CDR3 protein has one entry and no DNA is given. The repertoire table contains about 380,000 distinct CDR3 sequences. Material: blood. These receptors originate from a human donor with ulcerative colitis or Crohn's disease, or a healthy co-twin of an affected twin (not recorded which).

The rearrangement links TRBV28 to TRBJ1-6; there is no DNA to check the TCRdb D call of TRBD1. CDR1 is MDHEN, CDR2 SYDVKM, per germline. CDR3 size: 12 residues. This chain's CDR3 is CASTDWGSPLHF.

The V and J genes are TRBV2 and TRBJ2-7. Germline CDR1 reads SNHLY; CDR2 reads FYNNEI. There are 14 residues in the CDR3. CDR3 loop: CASSEPRLAYEQYF.

The chain has TRBV7-9 and TRBJ2-5; TCRdb calls TRBD1, which cannot be checked without DNA. Germline CDR1 is SEHNR and CDR2 is FQNEAQ (reference sequence). This CDR3 spans 15 amino acids. CDR3 residues: CASSSRQGAAETQYF.

V gene TRBV11-1 combines with J gene TRBJ2-7; TCRdb selects TRBD1, and the lack of DNA leaves this call unchecked. CDR3 length equals 14 residues. Germline-derived CDR1 and CDR2 are SGHAT and FQDESV (reference sequence). CDR3 in amino acids: CASSFQPGIDEQYF.

This sequence joins TRBV7-3 and TRBJ2-2; TCRdb designates TRBD2, a call that cannot be tested without DNA. The CDR3 has 14 amino acids. The germline V gene encodes CDR1 SGHTA and CDR2 FQGTGA. The CDR3 sequence: CASSTGLANGELFF.

This chain uses TRBV5-1 with TRBJ2-7; TCRdb indicates TRBD1, and absent DNA this call remains unverified. CDR1 and CDR2 from the germline V gene are SGHRS and YFSETQ. The CDR3 runs 14 residues. The CDR3 spells CASSLPGVMYEQYF. The complete variable domain, with remaining parts taken from reference TRBV5-1 and TRBJ2-7, reads KAGVTQTPRYLIKTRGQQVTLSCSPISGHRSVSWYQQTPGQGLQFLFEYFSETQRNKGNFPGRFSGRQFSNSRSEMNVSTLELGDSALYLCASSLPGVMYEQYFGPGTRLTVT.

The V call is TRBV27, the J call TRBJ1-1. The CDR3 loop spans 14 amino acids. The germline V gene encodes CDR1 MNHEY and CDR2 SMNVEV (reference sequence). The CDR3 loop is CASSPIMASTEAFF.

J is TRBJ1-6 and V is TRBV10-3; checking the TCRdb D call of TRBD1 is not possible without DNA. Germline assignment: CDR1 ENHRY and CDR2 SYGVKD. The CDR3 loop spans 16 amino acids. This CDR3 is CAISDGTGALNSPLHF.

The chain's CDR3 is CASSSTPVDRANSYGYTF. This chain uses TRBV11-1 with TRBJ1-2; TCRdb gives TRBD1 as the D gene, but with no DNA this cannot be confirmed. CDR1 and CDR2 from the germline V gene are SGHAT and FQDESV (reference sequence). CDR3 size: 18 residues.

J is TRBJ2-5 and V is TRBV27; the TCRdb call, TRBD1, lacks DNA for checking. This CDR3 is 16 amino acids long. Germline CDR1 MNHEY, CDR2 SMNVEV (reference sequence). CDR3 protein: CASSFFGTGARETQYF.

The chain has TRBV3-1 and TRBJ1-1; no DNA is available, so the TRBD1 call from TCRdb remains unchecked. The CDR3 totals 14 residues. Per germline, CDR1 LGHDT and CDR2 YNNKEL (reference sequence). CDR3 sequence reads: CASSPTPRGAEAFF.

V and J are TRBV4-2 and TRBJ1-2; as DNA is missing, the TRBD1 call by TCRdb cannot be tested. This CDR3 is built from 15 residues. Per germline, CDR1 LGHNA and CDR2 YNFKEQ. The CDR3: CASSQDRSRGEGYTF.

The chain joins TRBV12-3 or TRBV12-4 to TRBJ2-1; no DNA is available, so the TRBD2 call from TCRdb remains unchecked. CDR3 length: 14 residues. The CDR3 spells CATTSGYSYNEQFF.

The genes are TRBV4-3 and TRBJ2-1. The CDR3 length is 15 residues. Germline CDR1 LGHNA, CDR2 YSLEER. This CDR3 is CASSQDYRTYNEQFF.

The V call is TRBV18, the J call TRBJ2-3; TCRdb returns TRBD1, unconfirmable since there is no DNA. The germline CDR1 and CDR2 sequences are KGHSH and LQKENI. The CDR3 is made up of 19 amino acids. The CDR3 protein is CASSLIGTGGAAPTDTQYF.

The V call is TRBV4-3, the J call TRBJ1-5; TCRdb's D gene call, TRBD1, goes unchecked for lack of DNA. The CDR3 contains 15 residues. CDR1 is LGHNA, CDR2 YSLEER, per germline. CDR3 residues: CASSQGEGINQPQHF.

The rearrangement uses TRBV18 and TRBJ2-1; the TCRdb D gene call, TRBD1, has no DNA to confirm it. Germline V gene lookup returns CDR1 KGHSH and CDR2 LQKENI. The CDR3 is 18 amino acids. The CDR3 here is CASSLTFGQGTSYNEQFF. Full variable domain (outside the CDR3, taken from reference TRBV18 and TRBJ2-1): NAGVMQNPRHLVRRRGQEARLRCSPMKGHSHVYWYRQLPEEGLKFMVYLQKENIIDESGMPKERFSAEFPKEGPSILRIQQVVRGDSAAYFCASSLTFGQGTSYNEQFFGPGTRLTVL.

V and J are TRBV12-3 or TRBV12-4 and TRBJ1-2; TCRdb picks TRBD1, but there is no DNA to check that call. This CDR3 is built from 17 residues. This CDR3 reads CASSSRQGKTTNYGYTF.

This chain uses TRBV7-9 with TRBJ2-1; no DNA is available, so the TRBD1 call from TCRdb remains unchecked. In germline, CDR1 is SEHNR, CDR2 FQNEAQ (reference sequence). The CDR3 has 13 amino acids. CDR3 region: CASRPFGANEQFF. The entire variable domain, with the rest obtained from reference TRBV7-9 and TRBJ2-1, is as follows: DTGVSQNPRHKITKRGQNVTFRCDPISEHNRLYWYRQTLGQGPEFLTYFQNEAQLEKSRLLSDRFSAERPKGSFSTLEIQRTEQGDSAMYLCASRPFGANEQFFGPGTRLTVL.

The V gene is TRBV20-1, the J gene TRBJ2-1; TCRdb lists TRBD2, though no DNA is available to test this call. The CDR3 contains 14 residues. Germline V gene data show CDR1 as DFQATT and CDR2 as SNEGSKA (reference sequence). The CDR3 here is CSAYVAGGNNEQFF.

The genes are TRBV20-1 and TRBJ2-1; the D call from TCRdb, TRBD1, cannot be confirmed without DNA. From germline, CDR1 is DFQATT and CDR2 SNEGSKA (reference sequence). The CDR3 contains 12 residues. CDR3 sequence: CSARTGGNEQFF.

CDR3 loop: CASSHSGLPLGDTQYF. V is TRBV9 and J is TRBJ2-3; the TRBD2 assignment by TCRdb is unverifiable without DNA. The CDR3 has 16 residues. CDR1 SGDLS and CDR2 YYNGEE come from the germline V gene.

This rearrangement joins TRBV15 to TRBJ1-1; TCRdb calls TRBD1, which cannot be checked without DNA. In germline, CDR1 is LNHNV, CDR2 YYDKDF (reference sequence). This CDR3 is 14 amino acids long. This CDR3 is CATISRGQDTEAFF.

The chain is built from TRBV4-3 and TRBJ2-7; as DNA is missing, the TRBD1 call by TCRdb cannot be tested. This CDR3 spans 13 amino acids. The germline CDR1 and CDR2 sequences are LGHNA and YSLEER. This CDR3 is CASSQDRVYEQYF.

The chain uses TRBV6-2 or TRBV6-3 and TRBJ2-5; TCRdb outputs TRBD2, but without DNA this stays unchecked. This CDR3 comprises 15 residues. Germline CDR1 reads MNHEY; CDR2 reads SVGEGT. CDR3 protein: CASSYSGAYQETQYF.

The chain is built from TRBV12-3 or TRBV12-4 and TRBJ2-2; the TCRdb D gene call, TRBD1, has no DNA to confirm it. The CDR3 spans 11 residues. CDR3 sequence: CASSRGGELFF.

The rearrangement uses TRBV4-2 and TRBJ2-7; TCRdb's D call, TRBD1, is unchecked because there is no DNA. The germline gives CDR1 LGHNA, CDR2 YNFKEQ. CDR3 length equals 14 residues. CDR3 region: CASSLSGPRHEQYF.

The chain couples TRBV27 to TRBJ1-5; the TRBD1 assignment by TCRdb is unverifiable without DNA. Germline values: CDR1 MNHEY, CDR2 SMNVEV (reference sequence). The CDR3 is made up of 14 amino acids. CDR3 protein: CASSARQFAQPQHF.

The CDR3 loop is CASSTIEGSNEQFF. V gene TRBV4-3 combines with J gene TRBJ2-1; the TCRdb D gene call, TRBD1, has no DNA to confirm it. The germline V gene encodes CDR1 LGHNA and CDR2 YSLEER. The CDR3 spans 14 residues.

The V call is TRBV14, the J call TRBJ2-7; there is no DNA to check the TCRdb D call of TRBD1. Germline V lookup: CDR1 SGHDN, CDR2 FVKESK. The CDR3 contains 13 residues. The CDR3 loop reads CASSQYQDRGEYF.

This rearrangement joins TRBV11-2 to TRBJ2-2; checking the TCRdb D call of TRBD1 is not possible without DNA. The germline V gene has CDR1 SGHAT and CDR2 FQNNGV. The CDR3 totals 14 residues. CDR3 loop: CASSRTGSTGELFF.